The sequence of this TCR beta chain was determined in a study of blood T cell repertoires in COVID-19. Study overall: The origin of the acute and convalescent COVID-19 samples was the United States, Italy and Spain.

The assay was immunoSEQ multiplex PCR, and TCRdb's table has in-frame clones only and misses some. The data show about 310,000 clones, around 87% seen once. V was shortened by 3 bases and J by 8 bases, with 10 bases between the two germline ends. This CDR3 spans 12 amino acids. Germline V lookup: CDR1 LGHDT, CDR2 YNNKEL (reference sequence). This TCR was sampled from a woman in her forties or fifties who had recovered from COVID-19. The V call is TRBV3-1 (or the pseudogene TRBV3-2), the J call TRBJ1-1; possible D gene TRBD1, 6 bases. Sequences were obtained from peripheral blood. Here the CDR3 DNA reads TGTGCCAGCAGCCAGGAAACAGGGGAAGCTTTCTTT. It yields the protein CASSQETGEAFF.